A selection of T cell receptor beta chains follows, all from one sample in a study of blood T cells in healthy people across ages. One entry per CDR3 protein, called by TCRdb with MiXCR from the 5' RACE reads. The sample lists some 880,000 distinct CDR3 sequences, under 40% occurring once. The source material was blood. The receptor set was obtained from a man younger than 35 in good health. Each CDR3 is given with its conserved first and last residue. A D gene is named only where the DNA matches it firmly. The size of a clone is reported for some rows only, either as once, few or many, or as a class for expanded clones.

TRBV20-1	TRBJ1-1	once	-	CSAGHGPRNTEAFF	TGCAGTGCTGGACACGGGCCCAGGAACACTGAAGCTTTCTTT
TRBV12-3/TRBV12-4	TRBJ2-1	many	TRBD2	CASTTSGGSSYNEQFF	TGTGCCAGCACGACTAGCGGGGGGAGCTCCTACAATGAGCAGTTCTTC
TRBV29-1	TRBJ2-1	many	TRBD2	CSVAHPGGSYNEQFF	TGCAGCGTTGCACATCCGGGGGGCTCCTACAATGAGCAGTTCTTC
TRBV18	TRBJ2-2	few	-	CASSPVTTNTGELFF	TGTGCCAGCTCACCAGTGACAACTAACACCGGGGAGCTGTTTTTT
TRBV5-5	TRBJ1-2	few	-	CASSLIQQGSDGYTF	TGTGCCAGCAGCTTGATACAACAGGGTAGTGATGGCTACACCTTC
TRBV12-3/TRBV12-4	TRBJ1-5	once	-	CASSLQWGNQAQHF	TGTGCCAGCAGTCTTCAGTGGGGCAATCAGGCCCAGCATTTT
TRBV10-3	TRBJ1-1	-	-	CAISESGAPGTEAFF	TGTGCCATCAGTGAGTCGGGGGCACCGGGTACTGAAGCTTTCTTT
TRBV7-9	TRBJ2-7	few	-	CASSLPPLNEQYF	TGTGCCAGCAGCCTTCCACCATTAAATGAGCAGTACTTC
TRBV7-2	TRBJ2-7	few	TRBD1	CASSLSTGETYNEQYF	TGTGCCAGCAGCTTGTCGACAGGGGAGACCTACAATGAGCAGTACTTC
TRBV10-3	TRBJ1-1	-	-	CAISEYQQRTNTEAFF	TGTGCCATCAGTGAATACCAACAGAGGACAAACACTGAAGCTTTCTTT
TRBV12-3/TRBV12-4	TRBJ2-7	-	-	CASTPAGKYEQYF	TGTGCCAGCACCCCGGCGGGGAAGTACGAGCAGTACTTC
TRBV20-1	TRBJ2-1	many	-	CSASRDAYNEQFF	TGCAGTGCAAGCCGGGACGCCTACAATGAGCAGTTCTTC
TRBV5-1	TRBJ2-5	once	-	CASSLESYQETQYF	TGCGCCAGCAGCTTGGAATCTTACCAAGAGACCCAGTACTTC
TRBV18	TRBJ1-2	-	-	CASSPTNLYGYTF	TGTGCCAGCTCCCCGACGAACCTCTATGGCTACACCTTC
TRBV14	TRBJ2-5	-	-	CASSQSRGWETQYF	TGTGCCAGCAGTCAGAGCAGGGGTTGGGAGACCCAGTACTTC
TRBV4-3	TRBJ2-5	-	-	CASSQETSSETQYF	TGCGCCAGCAGCCAAGAGACAAGCTCTGAGACCCAGTACTTC
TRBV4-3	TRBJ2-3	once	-	CASGPHFRGDRADTQYF	TGCGCCAGCGGCCCACACTTCCGGGGAGACCGTGCAGATACGCAGTATTTT
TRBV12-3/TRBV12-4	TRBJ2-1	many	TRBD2	CASSPPSGGAEYSYNEQFF	TGTGCCAGCAGTCCACCTAGCGGGGGGGCCGAATACTCCTACAATGAGCAGTTCTTC
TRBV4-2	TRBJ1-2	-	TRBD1	CASSQGSGTGNYGYTF	TGTGCCAGCAGCCAAGGGTCCGGGACAGGGAACTATGGCTACACCTTC
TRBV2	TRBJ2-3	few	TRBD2	CASTKAGERTDTQYF	TGTGCCAGCACCAAAGCGGGGGAGCGCACAGATACGCAGTATTTT
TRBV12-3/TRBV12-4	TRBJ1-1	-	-	CASSFYSGQQNTEAFF	TGTGCCAGCAGTTTCTATAGCGGACAGCAGAACACTGAAGCTTTCTTT
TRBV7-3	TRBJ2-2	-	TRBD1	CASSRQATGATGELFF	TGTGCCAGCAGCCGCCAGGCGACAGGGGCAACCGGGGAGCTGTTTTTT
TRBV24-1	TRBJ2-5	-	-	CATSDSKPSRYNEQYF	TGTGCCACCAGTGATTCAAAGCCTTCCCGGTACAATGAGCAGTACTTC
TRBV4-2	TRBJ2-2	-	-	CASSQGEGAYTGELFF	TGTGCCAGCAGCCAAGGGGAGGGGGCTTACACCGGGGAGCTGTTTTTT
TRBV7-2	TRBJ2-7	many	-	CASSSYYEQYF	TGTGCCAGCAGCTCCTACTACGAGCAGTACTTC
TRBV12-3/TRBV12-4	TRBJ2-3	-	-	CASSSLATTDTQYF	TGTGCCAGCAGTTCTCTAGCGACCACAGATACGCAGTATTTT
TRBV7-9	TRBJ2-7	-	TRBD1	CASSQPTGVAYEQYF	TGTGCCAGCAGTCAACCCACAGGGGTGGCCTACGAGCAGTACTTC
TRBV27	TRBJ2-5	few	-	CASSAGRGETQYF	TGTGCCAGCAGTGCGGGCCGGGGGGAGACCCAGTACTTC
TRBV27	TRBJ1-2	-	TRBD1	CASSWDSGGEGYTF	TGTGCCAGCAGTTGGGACAGTGGGGGTGAAGGCTACACCTTC
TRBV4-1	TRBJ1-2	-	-	CASTYHGPYGYTF	TGCGCCAGCACTTACCACGGTCCGTATGGCTACACCTTC
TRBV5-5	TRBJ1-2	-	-	CASSLTDRGENGYTF	TGTGCCAGCAGCCTCACGGACAGAGGGGAAAATGGCTACACCTTC
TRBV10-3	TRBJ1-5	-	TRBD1	CAISDQGAWQPQHF	TGTGCCATCAGTGATCAGGGGGCTTGGCAGCCCCAGCATTTT
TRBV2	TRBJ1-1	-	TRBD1	CASSPEGQRNTEAFF	TGTGCCAGCAGCCCCGAGGGACAGCGGAACACTGAAGCTTTCTTT
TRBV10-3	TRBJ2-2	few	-	CAISESRQGANTGELFF	TGTGCCATCAGTGAGTCGAGACAAGGGGCGAACACCGGGGAGCTGTTTTTT
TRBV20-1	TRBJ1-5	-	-	CSASSGVGGQPQHF	TGCAGTGCTAGCTCAGGGGTGGGCGGTCAGCCCCAGCATTTT
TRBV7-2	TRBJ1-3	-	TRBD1	CASSTRTGDGNTIYF	TGTGCCAGCAGCACCCGGACAGGAGACGGAAACACCATATATTTT
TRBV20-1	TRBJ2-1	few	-	CSVTGLGVVREETQFF	TGCAGTGTAACCGGCCTCGGGGTAGTCAGGGAAGAGACCCAGTTCTTC
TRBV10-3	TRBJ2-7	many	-	CAISAPGRYEQYF	TGTGCCATCAGTGCGCCAGGGAGGTACGAGCAGTACTTC
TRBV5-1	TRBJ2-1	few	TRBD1	CASSFADRAYNEQFF	TGCGCCAGCAGCTTCGCCGACAGGGCCTACAATGAGCAGTTCTTC
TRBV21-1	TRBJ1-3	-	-	CASSKGRQQAGNTIYF	TGTGCCAGCAGCAAAGGGCGACAGCAGGCTGGAAACACCATATATTTT